This T cell receptor (beta chain) was recorded in a study of vaccination and CD4 T cells after COVID-19. Across the whole study: A median of about 98 days (range 35 to 161) separated diagnosis from post-COVID sampling.

Treatment given: roughly 11-day PBMC culture with coronavirus spike peptide pools or control peptides (ViraFEST assay). With the Oncomine TCR Beta short-read assay, DNA from cultured CD4+ T cells was sequenced. It was from cultured CD4+ T cells that genomic DNA was extracted. TCRdb reprocessed the PCR reads via MiXCR and lists one record per CDR3 protein. Of around 8,400 distinct CDR3 sequences listed, about 61% are singletons. About this clonotype itself: Its matching antigen is unknown.

Trimming cost V 6 bases and J 5 bases; bases outside gene matches: 7. CDR3 length: 14 amino acids. Germline V gene sequence: CDR1 MDHEN, CDR2 SYDVKM. This sequence originates from a human donor who had recovered from COVID-19. This chain uses TRBV28 with TRBJ1-2; 9 bases are a match to TRBD1. The sample was CD4+ T cells from blood, cultured in vitro. The CDR3 protein is CASSIPGQGYGYTF. The CDR3 DNA reads TGTGCCAGCAGCATCCCGGGACAGGGATATGGCTACACCTTC.